This TCR beta chain originates from a study of blood T cell repertoires in COVID-19. CDR3 size: 13 residues. Germline loops: CDR1 SGHTA, CDR2 FQGNSA. V was pared by 5 bases and J by 8 bases, with 14 bases between. Seattle cases were enrolled at active infection and followed longitudinally. In the authors' methods: Estimation of nucleated cell counts relied on the amplification of reference gene primers. Sequencing was performed with immunoSEQ multiplex PCR; in TCRdb, only in-frame clones are kept and a portion is missing. From that table come the V and J calls and clone size; the DNA was used to work out D and trimming. The sample includes 200,000 or so clones, over 80% of them seen just once.

Sequenced input: peripheral blood. V gene TRBV7-2 combines with J gene TRBJ2-3; no clear D gene. The clonotype originates from a man aged 25 to 45 with COVID-19, enrolled during active disease. CDR3 protein: CASSPKTRGTQYF. CDR3 nucleotides: TGTGCCAGCAGCCCGAAGACCCGAGGTACGCAGTATTTT.